The 30 T cell receptor beta chains below were found in one sample sequenced in a study of human T cells and chemical hapten exposure (dated by TCRdb to 2020 to 2022). Explained via the paper, the time point label denotes: pre-sensitization, week 0. Sample treatment or condition, as interpreted from the label and publication: therapeutic diphenylcyclopropenone sensitization with weekly scalp DPC. Library construction relied on RACE. For sequencing, a NextSeq 500 was employed. The public reads were reanalyzed by TCRdb: fastp trimming at Q25, MiXCR alignment, in-frame beta chains only. Rows matching on CDR3 protein sequence are summarized as one entry with the most common DNA and genes. Recorded for this sample are over 300,000 distinct CDR3 sequences; roughly 4.6% of them occurred a single time. The top ten clonotypes cover 2.5% to 3% of the sample. The sample consisted of whole blood, taken in connection with sensitization to the hapten diphenylcyclopropenone (DPC). These receptors all stem from a woman aged 45-65 years with alopecia areata. Some clones in this sample may be carry-over from other donors' samples.

In this sample, this clonotype turned up many times. The chain combines TRBV3-1 with TRBJ2-3; D is perhaps TRBD2 (6 bases). The CDR3 extends over 16 amino acids. The germline V gene encodes CDR1 LGHDT and CDR2 YNNKEL (reference sequence). Between the trimmed V and J ends, which lost 4 bases and 4 bases, there was a span of 18 bases. CDR3 nucleotide sequence: TGTGCCAGCAGCCGCCCCGCGCGGGGTGGCCCAGATACGCAGTATTTT. Its translation: CASSRPARGGPDTQYF.

This clonotype was seen a few times. The genes are TRBV5-1 and TRBJ2-5; TRBD2 matches 8 bases. From germline, CDR1 is SGHRS and CDR2 YFSETQ. The CDR3 totals 15 residues. Trimming took 4 bases from V and 5 from J; bases not matched to a gene: 10. The CDR3 loop reads CASSGSGGAFETQYF. The CDR3, as DNA: TGCGCCAGCAGCGGGTCCGGGGGGGCCTTTGAGACCCAGTACTTC.

This clonotype was seen many times. The chain couples TRBV20-1 to TRBJ2-1; D uncertain. Germline-derived CDR1 and CDR2 are DFQATT and SNEGSKA (reference sequence). Trimming shortened V by 6 bases and J by 8 bases, and 8 bases separated the two germline ends. The length of the CDR3 is 10 residues. CDR3 in DNA: TGCAGTGCGAGAAGGGATGAGCAGTTCTTC. Protein sequence: CSARRDEQFF.

This clonotype was counted between two and nine times. The CDR3 region has the DNA TGCAGTGCTAGAAAAGGGACTAGCGGGACAGATACGCAGTATTTT. Its translation is CSARKGTSGTDTQYF. The rearrangement joins TRBV20-1 to TRBJ2-3; 12 nucleotides align to TRBD2. Trimming cost V 2 bases and J 3 bases; bases outside gene matches: 3. CDR1 is DFQATT and CDR2 is SNEGSKA in the germline V gene (reference sequence). CDR3 length equals 15 residues.

In its sample, this clonotype was seen many times. The chain carries TRBV28 and TRBJ2-3; 11 nucleotides agree with TRBD1. This CDR3 is 15 amino acids long. The germline V gene has CDR1 MDHEN and CDR2 SYDVKM. Trimming cost V 6 bases and J 4 bases; bases outside gene matches: 6. For the CDR3, the DNA is TGTGCCAGCAGCCCGCCGGGACAGGGGGCAGATACGCAGTATTTT. This codes for CASSPPGQGADTQYF.

The chain links TRBV5-4 to TRBJ2-5; 10 bases line up with TRBD1. The germline CDR1 and CDR2 sequences are SGHNT and YYREEE (reference sequence). Trimming took 0 bases from V and 5 from J; bases not matched to a gene: 7. The CDR3 contains 16 residues. CDR3 sequence (DNA): TGTGCCAGCAGCTTGGCCTTGGGGACAGGGGTGGAGACCCAGTACTTC. Its protein product is CASSLALGTGVETQYF.

This clonotype was recorded at least ten times. V usage is TRBV6-5 and J usage is TRBJ2-7, with 11 bases identical to TRBD2. J was trimmed by 4 bases and V by 6 bases; bases with no gene match: 5. Germline V gene lookup returns CDR1 MNHEY and CDR2 SVGAGI. This CDR3 has 14 amino acids. CDR3 sequence (DNA): TGTGCCAGCAGGGATGTAGCGGGAGGGTACGAGCAGTACTTC. Translating it yields CASRDVAGGYEQYF.

This clonotype was picked up a small number of times. V and J are TRBV30 and TRBJ1-1; TRBD1 might be the D (6 bases). CDR3 size: 16 residues. Trimming took off 6 bases at V and 3 bases at J, with 23 bases between the two ends. CDR1 and CDR2 (germline): GTSNPN, SVGIG (reference sequence). The DNA of the CDR3 is TGTGCCTGTTTAAGCGATTTTTCTCCAGGGGACACTGAAGCTTTCTTT. Its protein is CACLSDFSPGDTEAFF. Together with reference TRBV30 and TRBJ1-1, the CDR3 gives the full variable domain: SQTIHQWPATLVQPVGSPLSLECTVEGTSNPNLYWYRQAAGRGLQLLFYSVGIGQISSEVPQNLSASRPQDRQFILSSKKLLLSDSGFYLCACLSDFSPGDTEAFFGQGTRLTVV.

The CDR3 region has the DNA TGCAGTGCTAGAGATCGGGAGGGGGCTCCCACTGAAGCTTTCTTT. Protein: CSARDREGAPTEAFF. J is TRBJ1-1 and V is TRBV20-1; TRBD1 aligns across 7 bases. V gave up 0 bases and J gave up 4 bases; unmatched junction bases: 8. Germline V lookup: CDR1 DFQATT, CDR2 SNEGSKA (reference sequence). The CDR3 loop spans 15 amino acids.

This clonotype was detected ten times or more. V usage is TRBV18 and J usage is TRBJ1-5; D not resolved. CDR3 length equals 15 residues. Trimming removed 4 bases at V and 3 bases at J, with 13 bases between. Per germline, CDR1 KGHSH and CDR2 LQKENI. The CDR3: CASSRDQIYNQPQHF. In DNA, the CDR3 is TGTGCCAGCTCACGGGATCAGATTTACAATCAGCCCCAGCATTTT.

In its sample, this clonotype was seen many times. V is TRBV29-1 and J is TRBJ2-7; D is uncertain. Germline V gene sequence: CDR1 SQVTM, CDR2 ANQGSEA. CDR3 length equals 12 residues. Trimming pared 0 bases from V and 1 base from J, leaving 4 bases between. The CDR3 here is CSVEDGSYEQYF. DNA for the CDR3: TGCAGCGTTGAAGACGGTTCCTACGAGCAGTACTTC.

The chain has TRBV20-1 and TRBJ1-6, with 9 bases identical to TRBD1. The CDR3 extends over 15 amino acids. Germline-derived CDR1 and CDR2 are DFQATT and SNEGSKA (reference sequence). After removal of 4 bases from V and 10 bases from J, the junction contained 11 bases not matched to a gene. CDR3 sequence reads: CSANRDRVGISPLHF. The CDR3 coding sequence is TGCAGTGCTAACCGGGACAGGGTCGGTATCTCACCCCTCCACTTT.

This clonotype was seen a handful of times. CDR3: CASSEAEWDNQPQHF. CDR3 DNA: TGTGCCAGCAGTGAAGCGGAATGGGATAATCAGCCCCAGCATTTT. The chain couples TRBV2 to TRBJ1-5; D gene unclear. CDR1 SNHLY and CDR2 FYNNEI come from the germline V gene. The CDR3 sequence is 15 residues long. V dropped 0 bases and J dropped 4 bases, with 10 bases sitting between them. The full variable domain, rest sourced from reference TRBV2 and TRBJ1-5, is EPEVTQTPSHQVTQMGQEVILRCVPISNHLYFYWYRQILGQKVEFLVSFYNNEISEKSEIFDDQFSVERPDGSNFTLKIRSTKLEDSAMYFCASSEAEWDNQPQHFGDGTRLSIL.

In this sample, this clonotype turned up many times. This rearrangement joins TRBV5-1 to TRBJ2-3, with TRBD1 as a possible D gene (5 bases). The CDR3 consists of 14 residues. V lost 0 bases and J 3 bases, leaving 8 bases between the germline ends. Per germline, CDR1 SGHRS and CDR2 YFSETQ. The chain's CDR3 is CASSLEGATDTQYF. As DNA, the CDR3 is TGCGCCAGCAGCTTGGAAGGGGCGACAGATACGCAGTATTTT.

CDR3 in amino acids: CASSLESRLNTGELFF. CDR3 sequence (DNA): TGTGCCAGCAGCTTAGAATCGCGACTGAACACCGGGGAGCTGTTTTTT. The rearrangement joins TRBV11-3 to TRBJ2-2, with unresolved D. Germline lookup yields CDR1 SGHNT and CDR2 YENEEA. The CDR3 totals 16 residues. V gave up 0 bases and J gave up 1 base, with 9 bases separating them.

This clonotype came up many times. The rearrangement uses TRBV12-3 or TRBV12-4 and TRBJ1-1; D not resolved. Trimming left V 2 bases short and J 1 base short, with 8 bases between. CDR3 length: 14 residues. The CDR3 protein is CASSLIQENTEAFF. DNA for the CDR3: TGTGCCAGCAGTTTAATCCAGGAGAACACTGAAGCTTTCTTT.

As concerns this clonotype: A much larger clone is a single base away; this may be a read error. The CDR3 protein is CSVAVGWGNTIYF. The CDR3 coding sequence is TGCAGCGTTGCGGTGGGCTGGGGAAACACCATATATTTT. J is TRBJ1-3 and V is TRBV29-1; D remains unclear. Germline V lookup: CDR1 SQVTM, CDR2 ANQGSEA. The V gene lost 4 bases and the J gene lost 4 bases, with 11 bases spanning the gap. CDR3 length equals 13 residues.

This clonotype has at least ten counts. This rearrangement joins TRBV20-1 to TRBJ1-1; possible D gene TRBD1, 6 bases. The CDR3 has 15 amino acids. V lost 0 bases and J 4 bases, leaving 15 bases between the germline ends. Per germline, CDR1 DFQATT and CDR2 SNEGSKA (reference sequence). The CDR3 DNA reads TGCAGTGCTAGAGAGATCGCCCAAGGGGGCACTGAAGCTTTCTTT. This sequence encodes CSAREIAQGGTEAFF.

This clonotype was counted many times. J is TRBJ1-2 and V is TRBV20-1, with unresolved D. The V end was cut by 1 base, the J end by 8 bases, with 8 bases between. Germline V gene data show CDR1 as DFQATT and CDR2 as SNEGSKA (reference sequence). The CDR3 has 11 amino acids. The CDR3 DNA sequence: TGCAGTGCTAGAGGTTCCCCCGGCTACACCTTC. Translation gives CSARGSPGYTF.

This clonotype was picked up a small number of times. This chain links TRBV9 with TRBJ1-1; the D is unclear. Per germline, CDR1 SGDLS and CDR2 YYNGEE. Trimming stripped 2 bases from V and 8 bases from J, with 16 bases between. This CDR3 comprises 14 residues. This CDR3 is CASSVSPLVGEAFF. The CDR3 DNA sequence: TGTGCCAGCAGCGTCTCTCCCCTCGTAGGCGAAGCTTTCTTT.

This clonotype has a count of ten or more. The chain employs TRBV7-2 and TRBJ1-2; D is perhaps TRBD1 (6 bases). The germline V and J ends were trimmed by 0 bases and 4 bases, with 12 bases remaining between them. The CDR3 is 15 amino acids. CDR1 is SGHTA and CDR2 is FQGNSA in the germline V gene. The chain's CDR3 is CASSLAGGTGYGYTF. The DNA of the CDR3 is TGTGCCAGCAGCTTAGCGGGGGGCACTGGCTATGGCTACACCTTC.

The count of this clonotype is one. CDR3 sequence reads: CASSRDYSYEQYF. The CDR3 DNA reads as TGTGCCAGCAGTCGGGACTACTCCTACGAGCAGTACTTC. The chain carries TRBV6-2 or TRBV6-3 and TRBJ2-7; 7 nucleotides align to TRBD2. J gave up 0 bases and V 5 bases, and 1 base lay outside the gene matches. CDR3 length equals 13 residues. The germline V gene has CDR1 MNHEY and CDR2 SVGEGT.

The J gene is TRBJ1-2, the V gene TRBV19, with TRBD1 as a possible D gene (5 bases). The CDR3 has 12 amino acids. V was shortened by 6 bases and J by 4 bases, with 9 bases between the two germline ends. Germline-derived CDR1 and CDR2 are LNHDA and SQIVND (reference sequence). The CDR3 DNA sequence: TGTGCCAGTAGAGGGGACGTCTATGGCTACACCTTC. The encoded protein is CASRGDVYGYTF.

This clonotype appeared once. This could be a read error, since a much larger clone is one nucleotide away. V gene TRBV29-1 combines with J gene TRBJ2-1; tentatively, D is TRBD2 (5 bases). CDR3 length equals 14 residues. Trimming took off 5 bases at V and 2 bases at J, with 13 bases between the two ends. Germline loops: CDR1 SQVTM, CDR2 ANQGSEA. The CDR3 region is CSVMAGFTYNEQFF. The CDR3 nucleotides are TGCAGCGTTATGGCGGGCTTTACCTACAATGAGCAGTTCTTC.

The J gene is TRBJ1-2, the V gene TRBV2; no firm D call. The CDR3 is 13 residues long. In germline, CDR1 is SNHLY, CDR2 FYNNEI. Trimming pared 1 base from V and 4 bases from J, leaving 7 bases between. The CDR3, as DNA: TGTGCCAGCAGTGAAGAGGGCATCTATGGCTACACCTTC. It yields the protein CASSEEGIYGYTF.

V is TRBV2 and J is TRBJ2-3; possible D gene TRBD1, 6 bases. The V gene lost 8 bases and the J gene lost 0 bases, with 15 bases spanning the gap. The CDR3 is made up of 15 amino acids. CDR1 is SNHLY, CDR2 FYNNEI, per germline. This CDR3 reads CASREQGISTDTQYF. CDR3 sequence (DNA): TGTGCCAGCCGAGAGCAGGGGATTAGCACAGATACGCAGTATTTT.

The sample holds many counts of this clonotype. The chain has TRBV9 and TRBJ1-2; TRBD1 might be the D (6 bases). Germline CDR1 is SGDLS and CDR2 is YYNGEE. This CDR3 contains 16 residues. V lost 0 bases, J lost 6 bases, and 18 bases lay in between. CDR3 sequence: CASSVGGPLGRNGYTF. CDR3 sequence (DNA): TGTGCCAGCAGCGTAGGGGGGCCCCTCGGAAGGAATGGCTACACCTTC.

This clonotype occurred many times. V usage is TRBV20-1 and J usage is TRBJ2-1, with 9 bases aligning to TRBD2. Germline V lookup: CDR1 DFQATT, CDR2 SNEGSKA (reference sequence). V shed 0 bases, J shed 7 bases, and the junction held 4 bases outside the gene matches. This CDR3 spans 14 amino acids. In DNA, the CDR3 is TGCAGTGCTAGAGATCCTAGCGGGAAGAATGAGCAGTTCTTC. Its translation: CSARDPSGKNEQFF.

This clonotype was detected only a few times. The gene calls are TRBV29-1 and TRBJ1-4; 7 bases fit TRBD1. The V and J ends lost 4 bases and 2 bases, in that order; junction bases with no gene match: 10. The CDR3 runs to 16 residues. Germline CDR1 reads SQVTM; CDR2 reads ANQGSEA. CDR3 coding DNA: TGCAGCGTTGCGGCGGAACAGGGGTTTACTAATGAAAAACTGTTTTTT. Encoded protein: CSVAAEQGFTNEKLFF.

This clonotype was counted only a few times. This chain connects TRBV18 to TRBJ2-5, with D perhaps matching TRBD2 (5 bases). The germline gives CDR1 KGHSH, CDR2 LQKENI. The CDR3 extends over 14 amino acids. Trimming left V 5 bases short and J 1 base short, with 11 bases between. The CDR3 loop is CASSRLQIQETQYF. The CDR3 coding sequence is TGTGCCAGCTCAAGACTACAGATCCAAGAGACCCAGTACTTC.